The 24 T cell receptor beta chains given below trace back to one sample, sequenced in a study of Ad26.COV2.S vaccination and SARS-CoV-2 variants. Treatment of the sample: 15 to 20 received Ad26.COV2.S at low or high dose, single or two shots; about 5 received placebo; per-sample allocation not given. Samples came from day 63 after the first vaccine or placebo injection. Repertoires were generated with immunoSEQ multiplex PCR, while TCRdb's copy carries only in-frame clones and drops some. Of 200,000 to 300,000 clones in the sample, around nine tenths are singletons; the top ten hold over 8.5%. This specimen consisted of peripheral blood, obtained in a trial of Ad26.COV2.S vaccine versus placebo. Receptors were obtained from a person aged 18 to 59 who received the Ad26.COV2.S COVID-19 vaccine or a placebo.

The chain joins TRBV11-2 to TRBJ2-3; D not certain. V lost 5 bases and J lost 4, with 13 bases in between. CDR1 is SGHAT, CDR2 FQNNGV, per germline. CDR3 length: 14 residues. Here the CDR3 DNA reads TGTGCCAGCAGCGCGGACCCTGGGGCAGATACGCAGTATTTT. Protein: CASSADPGADTQYF. Full variable domain (outside the CDR3, taken from reference TRBV11-2 and TRBJ2-3): EAGVAQSPRYKIIEKRQSVAFWCNPISGHATLYWYQQILGQGPKLLIQFQNNGVVDDSQLPKDRFSAERLKGVDSTLKIQPAKLEDSAVYLCASSADPGADTQYFGPGTRLTVL.

The chain is built from TRBV3-1 (or the pseudogene TRBV3-2) and TRBJ2-6; the match to TRBD2 covers 8 bases. The V and J ends lost 1 base and 0 bases, in that order; junction bases with no gene match: 5. The CDR3 has 18 residues. Germline V CDR1 and CDR2: LGHDT, YNNKEL (reference sequence). The CDR3 bases are TGTGCCAGCAGCCAAGTAGCGGGAACCAGCTCTGGGGCCAACGTCCTGACTTTC. This sequence encodes CASSQVAGTSSGANVLTF.

The CDR3 sequence is CASSQEGPDLTDTQYF. CDR3 coding DNA: TGTGCCAGCAGCCAAGAAGGCCCGGACCTCACAGATACGCAGTATTTT. This rearrangement joins TRBV4-2 to TRBJ2-3; D is unresolved. Germline V gene data show CDR1 as LGHNA and CDR2 as YNFKEQ. The V gene lost 0 bases and the J gene lost 2 bases, with 12 bases spanning the gap. This CDR3 spans 16 amino acids.

V and J are TRBV27 and TRBJ2-7, with a tentative D call TRBD1 (5 bases). The CDR3 covers 14 residues. CDR1 and CDR2 (germline): MNHEY, SMNVEV (reference sequence). V lost 3 bases and J lost 3, with 12 bases in between. The CDR3 loop reads CASSFGTGDYEQYF. CDR3 DNA sequence: TGTGCCAGCAGTTTCGGCACAGGAGACTACGAGCAGTACTTC.

The chain recombines TRBV23-1 with TRBJ2-7; perhaps TRBD2 as D (7 bases). TRBV23-1 is filed as an ORF, its function uncertain. This CDR3 has 17 amino acids. Trimming cost V 8 bases and J 0 bases, with 23 bases left between them. CDR3 sequence: CASDGGRLAESSYEQYF. The CDR3 DNA reads TGCGCCAGCGACGGGGGCCGACTAGCTGAGAGCTCCTACGAGCAGTACTTC.

The chain uses TRBV19 and TRBJ1-5; 11 bases map to TRBD1. The ends lost 8 bases at V and 6 bases at J; junction bases unmatched: 9. The CDR3 covers 15 residues. CDR1 LNHDA and CDR2 SQIVND come from the germline V gene (reference sequence). The CDR3, as DNA: TGTGCCAGTCGCGGACAGGGGGCGCCTGGTCAGCCCCAGCATTTT. This sequence encodes CASRGQGAPGQPQHF.

This rearrangement joins TRBV9 to TRBJ2-3; 15 nucleotides align to TRBD2. Germline CDR1 is SGDLS and CDR2 is YYNGEE. The CDR3 loop spans 18 amino acids. Germline trimming cut 3 bases from V and 9 bases from J; bases unmatched to any gene: 14. The chain's CDR3 is CASSGPGLAGGPGGTQYF. The CDR3, as DNA: TGTGCCAGCAGCGGACCGGGACTAGCGGGGGGCCCTGGGGGGACGCAGTATTTT.

This clone appeared a single time. The chain combines TRBV20-1 with TRBJ2-5; D gene uncertain. From germline, CDR1 is DFQATT and CDR2 SNEGSKA (reference sequence). This CDR3 has 11 residues. V was cut by 4 bases and J by 5 bases, with 8 bases left in between. This CDR3 is CSAKVRETQYF. CDR3 nucleotide sequence: TGCAGTGCTAAGGTCCGGGAGACCCAGTACTTC.

The CDR3 DNA sequence: TGTGCCAGCAACCCAACAGGGAGCTCCTACAATGAGCAGTTCTTC. It codes for CASNPTGSSYNEQFF. This sequence joins TRBV7-2 and TRBJ2-1; D possibly corresponds to TRBD1 (6 bases). The CDR3 runs to 15 residues. The V gene lost 7 bases and the J gene lost 0 bases, with 13 bases spanning the gap. Per germline, CDR1 SGHTA and CDR2 FQGNSA.

This clone was seen more than once but under ten times. This chain joins TRBV4-1 and TRBJ1-6, with 7 positions matching TRBD1. This CDR3 contains 13 residues. The J segment lost 9 bases and the V segment lost 3 bases, leaving 2 bases of the junction unmatched. Germline V gene data show CDR1 as MGHRA and CDR2 as YSYEKL. CDR3 loop: CASSQYRGSPLHF. CDR3 coding DNA: TGCGCCAGCAGCCAGTACAGGGGTTCACCCCTCCACTTT.

For this clone: An end of the junction differs from the germline gene, which may be a read error. The genes are TRBV7-7 and TRBJ2-7; 10 positions agree with TRBD2. From germline, CDR1 is SSHAT and CDR2 FNYEAQ (reference sequence). This CDR3 is 15 amino acids long. CDR3 nucleotide sequence: TGTGCTAGCAGCACGGGACTAGCGACGCTTCGGGAGCAGTACTTC. Amino acid sequence: CASSTGLATLREQYF.

V is TRBV18 and J is TRBJ1-6; D may be TRBD1 (5 bases). This CDR3 contains 17 residues. CDR1 is KGHSH, CDR2 LQKENI, per germline. V lost 5 bases to trimming and J lost 0 bases, with 14 bases between them. The CDR3 sequence is CASSATGPSSYNSPLHF. CDR3 DNA: TGTGCCAGCTCAGCCACAGGCCCGAGCTCCTATAATTCACCCCTCCACTTT.

This clone was found once. The V call is TRBV3-1 (or the pseudogene TRBV3-2), the J call TRBJ2-7; D is uncertain. The CDR3 loop spans 14 amino acids. Germline V gives CDR1 LGHDT, CDR2 YNNKEL (reference sequence). V was pared by 2 bases and J by 1 base, with 9 bases between. DNA for the CDR3: TGTGCCAGCAGCCAATTTGGTTTATCCTACGAGCAGTACTTC. Translated: CASSQFGLSYEQYF.

The chain joins TRBV7-8 to TRBJ1-2; tentative D call: TRBD1 (6 bases). CDR3 size: 15 residues. CDR1 SGHVS and CDR2 FQNEAQ come from the germline V gene. V shed 5 bases and J shed 4 bases, with 17 bases lying between them. CDR3 region: CASSPMTGFFYGYTF. The CDR3 bases are TGTGCCAGCAGCCCGATGACAGGATTCTTCTATGGCTACACCTTC.

The chain has TRBV7-2 and TRBJ2-1; D possibly corresponds to TRBD2 (6 bases). Germline CDR1 SGHTA, CDR2 FQGNSA. CDR3 size: 15 residues. Trimming stripped 0 bases from V and 4 bases from J, with 10 bases between. DNA for the CDR3: TGTGCCAGCAGCTTAGCTTACGGGGGTTACAATGAGCAGTTCTTC. This gives the protein CASSLAYGGYNEQFF.

This chain uses TRBV4-3 with TRBJ2-7, with no clear D. The CDR3 is made up of 15 amino acids. CDR1 and CDR2 (germline): LGHNA, YSLEER. The V end lost 0 bases, the J end lost 4 bases, and 13 bases lay between the germline ends. CDR3 nucleotide sequence: TGCGCCAGCAGCCAAGATTGGGGTGGGGAATACGAGCAGTACTTC. Translation gives CASSQDWGGEYEQYF.

The rearrangement joins TRBV7-9 to TRBJ1-1; D unclear. The CDR3 runs 12 residues. From germline, CDR1 is SEHNR and CDR2 FQNEAQ (reference sequence). V shed 1 base and J shed 10 bases, with 10 bases lying between them. The CDR3 bases are TGTGCCAGCAGCTTAGAGGTCCCGGCAGCTTTCTTT. This translates into CASSLEVPAAFF.

V gene TRBV6-2 or TRBV6-3 combines with J gene TRBJ2-4; TRBD1 aligns across 10 bases. This CDR3 has 14 amino acids. V was clipped by 5 bases and J by 7 bases; unmatched bases: 5. Germline assignment: CDR1 MNHEY and CDR2 SVGEGT. This chain's CDR3 is CASSTGTGANIQYF. The CDR3 DNA reads TGTGCCAGCAGTACTGGGACAGGGGCGAACATTCAGTACTTC.

V and J are TRBV7-8 and TRBJ2-7; 10 bases map to TRBD1. The CDR3 consists of 17 residues. The trim removed 4 bases at V and 2 bases at J, leaving 11 bases unmatched. CDR1 SGHVS and CDR2 FQNEAQ come from the germline V gene. In DNA, the CDR3 is TGTGCCAGCAGCTCTAGACAGGGGGCTCGGAGGACCTACGAGCAGTACTTC. Encoded protein: CASSSRQGARRTYEQYF.

This chain links TRBV7-8 with TRBJ1-5; TRBD1 matches 8 bases. CDR1 is SGHVS and CDR2 is FQNEAQ in the germline V gene. J was trimmed by 2 bases and V by 3 bases; bases with no gene match: 3. This CDR3 contains 15 residues. CDR3 in DNA: TGTGCCAGCAGCTTCGCACAGGGGGGCAATCAGCCCCAGCATTTT. It encodes CASSFAQGGNQPQHF.

The count of this clone is one. V is TRBV29-1 and J is TRBJ1-1; 8 bases align to TRBD1. CDR3 length equals 14 residues. J gave up 6 bases and V 3 bases, and 9 bases lay outside the gene matches. Germline V gene lookup returns CDR1 SQVTM and CDR2 ANQGSEA. CDR3: CSVDWGQVFPEAFF. The CDR3 DNA reads TGCAGCGTTGATTGGGGACAGGTCTTCCCTGAAGCTTTCTTT.

The chain links TRBV7-9 to TRBJ1-1, with D unresolved. V was shortened by 8 bases and J by 0 bases, with 13 bases between the two germline ends. CDR1 SEHNR and CDR2 FQNEAQ come from the germline V gene (reference sequence). The CDR3 is 14 residues long. The CDR3 protein is CASVSGFMNTEAFF. The CDR3 DNA reads TGTGCCAGCGTGTCCGGATTTATGAACACTGAAGCTTTCTTT.

CDR3 sequence reads: CASSLHTPEEQFF. As DNA, the CDR3 is TGTGCCAGCAGCTTGCACACCCCCGAGGAGCAGTTCTTC. J is TRBJ2-1 and V is TRBV5-6; D gene unclear. Germline V gene lookup returns CDR1 SGHDT and CDR2 YYEEEE. The CDR3 loop spans 13 amino acids. V gave up 1 base and J gave up 10 bases, with 12 bases separating them.

The rearrangement links TRBV29-1 to TRBJ2-1; the D is unclear. The CDR3 sequence is 10 residues long. CDR1 and CDR2 (germline): SQVTM, ANQGSEA. The V gene lost 6 bases and the J gene lost 6 bases, with 6 bases spanning the gap. In DNA, the CDR3 is TGCAGCGTCAACAGCAATGAGCAGTTCTTC. The encoded protein is CSVNSNEQFF.